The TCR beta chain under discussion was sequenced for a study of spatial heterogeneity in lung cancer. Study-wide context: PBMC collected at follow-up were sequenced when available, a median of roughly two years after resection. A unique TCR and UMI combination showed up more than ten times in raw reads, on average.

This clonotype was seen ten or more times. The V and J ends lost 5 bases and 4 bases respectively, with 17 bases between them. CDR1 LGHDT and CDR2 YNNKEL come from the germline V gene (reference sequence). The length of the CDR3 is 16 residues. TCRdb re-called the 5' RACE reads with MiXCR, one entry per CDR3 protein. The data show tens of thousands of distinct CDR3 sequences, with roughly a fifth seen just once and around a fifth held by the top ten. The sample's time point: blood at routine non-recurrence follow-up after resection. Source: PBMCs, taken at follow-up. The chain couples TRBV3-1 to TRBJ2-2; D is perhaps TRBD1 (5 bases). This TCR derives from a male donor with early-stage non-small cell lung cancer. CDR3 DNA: TGTGCCAGCAGCGAAGGGGCAGGGTTGGGCACCGGGGAGCTGTTTTTT. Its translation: CASSEGAGLGTGELFF.